Following are 18 T cell receptor beta chains from one sample sequenced in a study of tumor-infiltrating lymphocytes in primary liver carcinoma. From unsorted bulk tissue weighing roughly 17-34 mg, DNA and RNA were co-extracted. From 500 ng total RNA, TCR beta cDNA was generated with a primer in the constant region. Three rounds of nested multiplex PCR with slightly modified ARM-PCR produced TCR beta libraries. For around 9 cycles apiece, the opening two PCR rounds ran with TRBV1-TRBV30 forward primers and a C-beta reverse primer. MiXCR was run by TCRdb on the multiplex PCR reads, yielding one entry per CDR3 protein. The repertoire has tens of thousands of distinct CDR3 sequences, over 60% of them found once; the top ten carry roughly 21%. The sample was liver tumor tissue from sampling region 1. Subset of the sample: tumor region T1, superior pole. These receptors all come from a man aged 40-49 years with primary liver carcinoma and hepatitis B virus infection.

The table lists this clonotype with a few counts. The junction does not match germline at one end; this may be a read error. CDR3 DNA sequence: TGTGCCAGCAGCTTGGGCTTAGACTATGGCTACACCTTT. This translates into CASSLGLDYGYTF. This chain links TRBV11-2 with TRBJ1-2; no clear D. The CDR3 totals 13 residues. Germline CDR1 reads SGHAT; CDR2 reads FQNNGV.

There are a few counts of this clonotype. A read error may be the cause here, since a much bigger clone is one base away. J is TRBJ2-1 and V is TRBV7-9, with D possibly TRBD2 on 6 matching bases. There are 14 residues in the CDR3. Looked up from germline, CDR1 is SEHNR and CDR2 is FQNEAQ (reference sequence). CDR3 protein: CASTGGTTYIEQFF. The CDR3 bases are TGTGCCAGTACCGGGGGTACTACCTACATTGAGCAGTTCTTC. The full variable domain, with the rest looked up from reference TRBV7-9 and TRBJ2-1, is DTGVSQNPRHKITKRGQNVTFRCDPISEHNRLYWYRQTLGQGPEFLTYFQNEAQLEKSRLLSDRFSAERPKGSFSTLEIQRTEQGDSAMYLCASTGGTTYIEQFFGPGTRLTVL.

In this sample, this clonotype turned up a few times. This clone may be a read error of a much larger clone one base away. This chain uses TRBV7-9 with TRBJ1-2; D is ambiguous. This CDR3 contains 13 residues. CDR1 and CDR2 from the germline V gene are SEHNR and FQNEAQ (reference sequence). CDR3 region: CASSPSGHYGYAF. CDR3 DNA: TGTGCCAGCAGCCCGTCCGGCCACTATGGCTACGCCTTC.

For this clonotype: The junction departs from the called germline gene at one end, perhaps through a read error. The rearrangement uses TRBV10-2 and TRBJ2-7; maybe TRBD2 (6 bases). Germline-derived CDR1 and CDR2 are WSHSY and SAAADI. The CDR3 is made up of 17 amino acids. The CDR3 nucleotides are TGCGCCAGCAGTGAGGTGAGGTACGGGAGTGATGGCTACGATCAGTACTTC. Translated, it gives CASSEVRYGSDGYDQYF.

A few counts support this clonotype. V and J are TRBV19 and TRBJ2-4, with 7 bases aligning to TRBD1. Germline CDR1 is LNHDA and CDR2 is SQIVND (reference sequence). The V and J ends lost 3 bases and 9 bases, in that order; junction bases with no gene match: 11. The CDR3 extends over 15 amino acids. CDR3 DNA sequence: TGTGCCAGTAGTATGAGCCGAGACAGGGTCGGCATTCAGTACTTC. Its protein is CASSMSRDRVGIQYF.

The chain is built from TRBV12-3 or TRBV12-4 and TRBJ2-1; either TRBD1 or TRBD2 may supply D (5 bases each). Trimming took 3 bases from V and 9 from J, leaving 21 bases between them. The CDR3 has 16 amino acids. The CDR3 bases are TGTGCCAGCAGTTTGTCCGGGGCAGGGCTCCGGGGTGAGCAGTTCTTC. Protein sequence: CASSLSGAGLRGEQFF.

This clonotype is medium-sized. The CDR3 loop reads CASSLRQGIGHQPQHF. The CDR3 region has the DNA TGCGCCAGCAGCTTACGCCAGGGTATAGGGCATCAGCCCCAGCATTTT. The chain is built from TRBV4-1 and TRBJ1-5, with a possible D match to TRBD1 (5 bases). Between the trimmed V and J ends, which lost 5 bases and 5 bases, there was a span of 19 bases. The CDR3 totals 16 residues. Germline CDR1 and CDR2: MGHRA and YSYEKL.

Concerning this clonotype: Because it lacks the conserved phenylalanine or tryptophan at the end, this CDR3 is likely a read error. The rearrangement joins TRBV12-3 or TRBV12-4 to TRBJ2-7; 11 bases are shared with TRBD2. V was clipped by 2 bases and J by 3 bases; unmatched bases: 6. The CDR3 is 16 amino acids. The CDR3 protein is CASSLLAGGPHYEQYS. CDR3 sequence (DNA): TGTGCCAGCAGTTTATTAGCGGGAGGGCCTCACTACGAGCAGTACTCG.

This clonotype appeared many times. The rearrangement joins TRBV10-2 to TRBJ2-2, with 12 positions matching TRBD2. CDR1 and CDR2 (germline): WSHSY, SAAADI. Germline trimming cut 4 bases from V and 0 bases from J; bases unmatched to any gene: 9. The length of the CDR3 is 19 residues. CDR3 loop: CASSGPGLAGLPNTGELFF. In DNA, the CDR3 is TGCGCCAGCAGTGGCCCGGGACTAGCGGGCCTTCCGAACACCGGGGAGCTGTTTTTT.

CDR3 in amino acids: CASSWNSGTCEQYF. Written as DNA, the CDR3 is TGTGCCAGCAGCTGGAATAGCGGGACCTGCGAGCAGTACTTC. The chain carries TRBV7-2 and TRBJ2-7; 8 bases align to TRBD2. The CDR3 consists of 14 residues. Germline V gene data show CDR1 as SGHTA and CDR2 as FQGNSA. V lost 4 bases to trimming and J lost 6 bases; unmatched junction nucleotides: 8.

This clonotype occurred many times. The CDR3 region is CASSSLSGQAIAYEQYF. CDR3 nucleotides: TGTGCCAGCAGCTCCCTCTCGGGACAGGCGATAGCCTACGAGCAGTACTTC. V usage is TRBV7-9 and J usage is TRBJ2-7; 8 nucleotides line up with TRBD1. The V segment lost 4 bases and the J segment 2 bases; nucleotides outside the gene matches: 13. CDR3 length equals 17 residues. Germline-derived CDR1 and CDR2 are SEHNR and FQNEAQ (reference sequence).

In the case of this clonotype: Lacking the conserved final phenylalanine or tryptophan, this CDR3 likely reflects a read error. V is TRBV11-2 and J is TRBJ1-1; TRBD1 aligns across 7 bases. The germline gives CDR1 SGHAT, CDR2 FQNNGV. The CDR3 extends over 18 amino acids. The V gene end was trimmed by 5 bases and the J gene end by 3 bases; junction bases not matched to a gene: 18. The CDR3: CASSPGGRGAACDTEAFC. The DNA for the CDR3 is TGTGCCAGCAGCCCGGGGGGCAGGGGGGCGGCTTGCGACACTGAAGCTTTCTGT.

The chain is built from TRBV29-1 and TRBJ2-2; 7 bases agree with TRBD2. CDR1 is SQVTM, CDR2 ANQGSEA, per germline. Losses at the gene ends were 7 bases for V and 1 base for J; bases not matched to a gene: 3. This CDR3 has 13 residues. This CDR3 reads CSATSLNTGELFF. For the CDR3, the DNA is TGCAGCGCGACTAGCTTGAACACCGGGGAGCTGTTTTTT.

About this clonotype: The junction shows a germline mismatch at one end, possibly a read error. This chain uses TRBV10-3 with TRBJ2-7; tentatively, D is TRBD1 or TRBD2 (5 bases each). The CDR3 is 14 residues long. CDR1 and CDR2 from the germline V gene are ENHRY and SYGVKD. This CDR3 is CAISPRDDSYEQYF. The CDR3 DNA reads TGTGCCATCAGCCCCCGGGACGACTCCTACGAGCAATACTTC.

The chain carries TRBV4-1 and TRBJ1-2, with D perhaps matching TRBD1 (6 bases). Between the trimmed V and J ends, which lost 8 bases and 0 bases, there was a span of 16 bases. Looked up from germline, CDR1 is MGHRA and CDR2 is YSYEKL. The CDR3 extends over 15 amino acids. CDR3 region: CASGPRQVANYGYTF. The CDR3 coding sequence is TGCGCCAGCGGCCCCCGACAGGTAGCTAACTATGGCTACACCTTC.

The chain links TRBV11-2 to TRBJ2-1, with D perhaps TRBD2 (5 bases). There are 16 residues in the CDR3. Deletions cut 3 bases from V and 10 bases from J, with 22 bases between. Germline values: CDR1 SGHAT, CDR2 FQNNGV. CDR3 DNA: TGTGCCAGCAGCTTGGATACCGGACTGGCCATGGGCGAGCAGTTCTTC. This gives the protein CASSLDTGLAMGEQFF.

This clonotype was counted a few times. The V call is TRBV19, the J call TRBJ2-7, with D perhaps given as TRBD1 or TRBD2 (6 bases each). The CDR3 contains 14 residues. In germline, CDR1 is LNHDA, CDR2 SQIVND (reference sequence). The V and J ends lost 7 bases and 5 bases respectively, with 18 bases between them. For the CDR3, the DNA is TGTGCCAGTAATATGTCTTGGAGGGACAACGAGCAGTACTTC. This encodes CASNMSWRDNEQYF. Full variable domain (remainder filled in from reference TRBV19 and TRBJ2-7): DGGITQSPKYLFRKEGQNVTLSCEQNLNHDAMYWYRQDPGQGLRLIYYSQIVNDFQKGDIAEGYSVSREKKESFPLTVTSAQKNPTAFYLCASNMSWRDNEQYFGPGTRLTVT.

Details on this clonotype: A junction end diverges from the germline sequence, so it may reflect a read error. CDR3 amino acids: CANSNGPYEQYF. CDR3 bases: TGTGCCAACAGTAACGGACCTTACGAGCAGTACTTC. This chain connects TRBV6-1 to TRBJ2-7; D ambiguous. CDR3 size: 12 residues. From germline, CDR1 is MNHNS and CDR2 SASEGT.